These T cell receptor beta chains were read from a single sample in a study of CXCR3-negative and CXCR3-positive naive CD8 T cells. From its re-call of the 5' RACE reads, TCRdb lists each CDR3 protein once, without DNA. The ten most abundant clones cover about 8% of a sample with 40,000 to 45,000 distinct CDR3 sequences. The sample consisted of memory CD8+ T cells from blood. Receptors were obtained from a human donor in good health. Some clones in this sample may be carry-over from other donors' samples. Each CDR3 is given with its conserved first and last residue. The order of the fields is J gene, V gene, CDR3 protein.

TRBJ2-2 TRBV29-1 CSATGRNTGELFF
TRBJ2-1 TRBV29-1 CSVEASGRLLGNEQFF
TRBJ2-2 TRBV29-1 CSVERSVAGSPGELFF
TRBJ2-7 TRBV11-2 CASSRGAGIYEQYF
TRBJ2-1 TRBV4-1 CASSQIGGYEQFF
TRBJ1-6 TRBV13 CASSNSGHVNSPLHF
TRBJ2-5 TRBV29-1 CSVAQTKETQYF
TRBJ2-6 TRBV20-1 CSAQPGAMSGANVLTF
TRBJ2-3 TRBV10-2 CASSEGPHTQYF
TRBJ2-7 TRBV28 CASRPTAGYEQYF
TRBJ1-1 TRBV6-1 CASSVRGLANTEAFF
TRBJ2-7 TRBV4-3 CASSQGRGLSDEQYF
TRBJ2-5 TRBV7-9 CASSRGTETQYF
TRBJ2-3 TRBV12-5 CASGPSSGGATDTQYF
TRBJ2-2 TRBV6-5 CASSYSGGLNTGELFF
TRBJ2-1 TRBV7-8 CASSLVASNNEQFF
TRBJ2-7 TRBV9 CASSPTDRVPYEQYF
TRBJ1-2 TRBV29-1 CSVVRDGGYTF
TRBJ1-1 TRBV11-2 CASSRNTEAFF
TRBJ2-1 TRBV7-3 CASRAGASNEQFF
TRBJ2-5 TRBV7-9 CASSYPTVEETQYF
TRBJ1-4 TRBV4-3 CASSQDARGLKEKLFF
TRBJ2-7 TRBV7-9 CASSPPLRPGQAYYEQYF
TRBJ2-1 TRBV7-9 CASRLPPTGVYGNEQFF
TRBJ2-1 TRBV7-3 CASSLGWGSYNEQFF
TRBJ2-5 TRBV12-3/TRBV12-4 CASSAVPQGSETQYF
TRBJ2-7 TRBV7-9 CASRLDRESTYEQYF
TRBJ1-1 TRBV7-9 CASSERTGGNTEAFF
TRBJ2-7 TRBV29-1 CSATGAPGSYEQYF
TRBJ2-7 TRBV29-1 CSVEGGRSYEQYF
TRBJ2-2 TRBV28 CASSLTGPLNTGELFF
TRBJ2-5 TRBV7-2 CASSLTRGRVGETQYF
TRBJ1-1 TRBV9 CASSVGGGLNTEAFF
TRBJ2-3 TRBV7-9 CASTPLAGGSTDTQYF
TRBJ2-7 TRBV29-1 CSVEERGRAYEQYF
TRBJ1-1 TRBV15 CATSWGDEAFF
TRBJ2-5 TRBV14 CASSQAAGWGETQYF
TRBJ2-2 TRBV29-1 CSVERPNTGELFF
TRBJ2-7 TRBV5-1 CASSLDPAYEQYF
TRBJ2-7 TRBV7-2 CASSLVLAGPSGEQYF
TRBJ2-7 TRBV27 CASRLQGTYEQYF
TRBJ1-2 TRBV7-9 CASSYRGNYGYTF
TRBJ2-7 TRBV6-2/TRBV6-3 CASSPTIYEQYF
TRBJ2-1 TRBV27 CASSLTPGTGKNEQFF
TRBJ1-4 TRBV4-1 CASSQQGENNEKLFF
TRBJ2-7 TRBV29-1 CSVEGTGGAYEQYF
TRBJ1-1 TRBV6-4 CDSSEGHENTEAFF
TRBJ1-1 TRBV12-3/TRBV12-4 CASSLGGENTEAFF
TRBJ2-7 TRBV7-9 CASSTNSGNRYEQYF
TRBJ1-1 TRBV9 CASSASRGTEAFF
TRBJ1-2 TRBV11-2 CASSPSPLLLNYGYTF
TRBJ2-3 TRBV4-3 CASSHLTSGGRGDTQYF
TRBJ2-1 TRBV29-1 CSAGTTTSSYNEQFF